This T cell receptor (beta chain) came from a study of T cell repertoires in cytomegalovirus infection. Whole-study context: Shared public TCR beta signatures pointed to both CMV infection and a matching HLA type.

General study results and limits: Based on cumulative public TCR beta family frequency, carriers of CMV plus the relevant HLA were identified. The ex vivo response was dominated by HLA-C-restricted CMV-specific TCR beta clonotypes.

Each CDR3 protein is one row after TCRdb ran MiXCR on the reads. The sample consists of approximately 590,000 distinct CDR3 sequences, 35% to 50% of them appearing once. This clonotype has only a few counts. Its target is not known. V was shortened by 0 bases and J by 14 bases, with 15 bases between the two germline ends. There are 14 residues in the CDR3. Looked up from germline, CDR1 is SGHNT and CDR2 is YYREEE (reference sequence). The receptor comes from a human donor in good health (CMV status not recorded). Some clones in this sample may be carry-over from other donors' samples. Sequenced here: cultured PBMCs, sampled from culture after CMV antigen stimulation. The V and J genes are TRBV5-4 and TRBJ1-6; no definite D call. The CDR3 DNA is TGTGCCAGCAGCTTGGAGAGAGCCCCTCGAACCCTCCACTTT. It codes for CASSLERAPRTLHF.